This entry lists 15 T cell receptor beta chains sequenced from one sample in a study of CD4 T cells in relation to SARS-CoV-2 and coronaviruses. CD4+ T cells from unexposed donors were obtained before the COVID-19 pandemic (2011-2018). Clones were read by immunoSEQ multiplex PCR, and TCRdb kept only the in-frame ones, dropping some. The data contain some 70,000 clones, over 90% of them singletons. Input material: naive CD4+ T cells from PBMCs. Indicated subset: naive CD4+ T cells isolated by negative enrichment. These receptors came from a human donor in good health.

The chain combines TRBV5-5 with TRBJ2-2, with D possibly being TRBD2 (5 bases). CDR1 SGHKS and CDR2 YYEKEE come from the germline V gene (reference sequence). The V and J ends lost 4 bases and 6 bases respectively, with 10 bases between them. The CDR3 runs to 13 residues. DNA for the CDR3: TGTGCCAGCAGCCTGAGCGGTCCCGGGGAGCTGTTTTTT. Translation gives CASSLSGPGELFF.

In DNA, the CDR3 is TGTGCCTGGAGTAGCCAGCCTAACACTGAAGCTTTCTTT. This gives the protein CAWSSQPNTEAFF. The genes are TRBV30 and TRBJ1-1; D is uncertain. Germline V gives CDR1 GTSNPN, CDR2 SVGIG (reference sequence). The CDR3 has 13 residues. V was trimmed by 2 bases and J by 2 bases, leaving 9 bases between them.

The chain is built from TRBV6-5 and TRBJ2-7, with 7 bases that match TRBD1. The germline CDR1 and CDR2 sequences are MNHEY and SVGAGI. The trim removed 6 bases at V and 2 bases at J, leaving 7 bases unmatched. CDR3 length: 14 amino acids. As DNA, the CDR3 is TGTGCCAGCAGAGACGACAGGGCCCCCTACGAGCAGTACTTC. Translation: CASRDDRAPYEQYF.

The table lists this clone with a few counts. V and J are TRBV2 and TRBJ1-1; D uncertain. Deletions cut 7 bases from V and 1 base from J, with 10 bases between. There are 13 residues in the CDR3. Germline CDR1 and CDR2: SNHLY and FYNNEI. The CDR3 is CASTLLQNTEAFF. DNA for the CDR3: TGTGCCAGCACCTTGCTTCAGAACACTGAAGCTTTCTTT.

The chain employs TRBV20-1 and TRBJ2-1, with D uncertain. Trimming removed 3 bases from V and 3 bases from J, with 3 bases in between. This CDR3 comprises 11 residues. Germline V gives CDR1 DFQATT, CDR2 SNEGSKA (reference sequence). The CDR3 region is CSARDYNEQFF. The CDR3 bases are TGCAGTGCTAGGGACTACAATGAGCAGTTCTTC.

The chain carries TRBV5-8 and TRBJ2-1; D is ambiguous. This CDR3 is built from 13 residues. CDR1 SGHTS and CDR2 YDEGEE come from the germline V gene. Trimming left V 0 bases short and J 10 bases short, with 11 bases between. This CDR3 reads CASSLGRSREQFF. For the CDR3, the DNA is TGTGCCAGCAGCTTGGGCAGATCTCGGGAGCAGTTCTTC.

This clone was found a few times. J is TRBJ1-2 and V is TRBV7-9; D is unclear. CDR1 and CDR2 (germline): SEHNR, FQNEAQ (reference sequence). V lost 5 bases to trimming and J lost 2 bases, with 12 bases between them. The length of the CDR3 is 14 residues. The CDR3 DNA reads TGTGCCAGCAGCACCCAGACGGAAAACTATGGCTACACCTTC. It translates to CASSTQTENYGYTF.

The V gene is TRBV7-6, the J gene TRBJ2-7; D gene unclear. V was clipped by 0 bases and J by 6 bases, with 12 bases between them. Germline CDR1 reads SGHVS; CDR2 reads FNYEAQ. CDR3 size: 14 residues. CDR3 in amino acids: CASSLAGSSAEQYF. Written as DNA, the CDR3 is TGTGCCAGCAGCTTAGCCGGCAGTTCGGCCGAGCAGTACTTC.

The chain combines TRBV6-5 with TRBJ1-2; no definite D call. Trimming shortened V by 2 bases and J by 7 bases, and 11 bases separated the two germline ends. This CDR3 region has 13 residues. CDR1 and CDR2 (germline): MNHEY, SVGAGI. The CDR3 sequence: CASSYGQASGYTF. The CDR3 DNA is TGTGCCAGCAGTTACGGGCAGGCGAGTGGCTACACCTTC.

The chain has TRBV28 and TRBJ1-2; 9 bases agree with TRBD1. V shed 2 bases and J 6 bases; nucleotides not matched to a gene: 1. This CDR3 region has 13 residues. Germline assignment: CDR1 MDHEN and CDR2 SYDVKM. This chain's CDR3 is CASSLGQGNGYTF. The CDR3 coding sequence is TGTGCCAGCAGTTTAGGACAGGGGAATGGCTACACCTTC.

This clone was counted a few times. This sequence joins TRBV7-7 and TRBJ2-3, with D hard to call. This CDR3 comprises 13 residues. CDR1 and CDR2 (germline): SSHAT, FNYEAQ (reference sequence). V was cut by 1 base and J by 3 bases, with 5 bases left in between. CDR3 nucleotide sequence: TGTGCCAGCAGCTTAGACAGAACAGATACGCAGTATTTT. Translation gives CASSLDRTDTQYF.

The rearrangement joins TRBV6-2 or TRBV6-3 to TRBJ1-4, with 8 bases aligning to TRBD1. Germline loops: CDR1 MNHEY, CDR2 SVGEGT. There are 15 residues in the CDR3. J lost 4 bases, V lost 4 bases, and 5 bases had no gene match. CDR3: CASSSQGARNEKLFF. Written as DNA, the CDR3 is TGTGCCAGCAGTTCTCAGGGGGCTCGTAATGAAAAACTGTTTTTT.

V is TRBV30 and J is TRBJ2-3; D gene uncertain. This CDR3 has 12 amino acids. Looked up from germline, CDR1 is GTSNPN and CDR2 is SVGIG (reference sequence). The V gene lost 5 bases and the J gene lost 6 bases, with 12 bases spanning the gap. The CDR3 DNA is TGTGCCTGGGGGAAGGGCCCGGATACGCAGTATTTT. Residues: CAWGKGPDTQYF.

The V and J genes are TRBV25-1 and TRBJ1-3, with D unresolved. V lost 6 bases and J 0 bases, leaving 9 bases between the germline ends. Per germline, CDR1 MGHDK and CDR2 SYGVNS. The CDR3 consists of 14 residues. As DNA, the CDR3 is TGTGCCAGCAGCAACCGAGACTCTGGAAACACCATATATTTT. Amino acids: CASSNRDSGNTIYF.

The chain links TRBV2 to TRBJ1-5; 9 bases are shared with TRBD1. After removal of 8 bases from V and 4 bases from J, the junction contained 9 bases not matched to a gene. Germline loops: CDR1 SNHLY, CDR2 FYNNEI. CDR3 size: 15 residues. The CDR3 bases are TGTGCCAGCGGGGATGAGGGGACAGGGAATCAGCCCCAGCATTTT. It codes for CASGDEGTGNQPQHF.